Following are 31 T cell receptor beta chains from one sample sequenced in a study of shared T cell receptors in the human thymus listed by TCRdb under 2021. To prepare the library, the immunoSEQ multiplex PCR assay was applied. Entries here come from immuneACCESS through TCRdb and include only in-frame sequences with V and J called. Some clones fail to appear in such tables; in the studies checked, an unresolved V gene covers under half of the shortfall, and the cause of the remainder is unknown. Recorded for this sample are some 660,000 clones; more than 70% of them occurred a single time. The leading ten clones occupy approximately 0.0097% of the sample. These data also formed part of another study, on human thymus T cells.

Sequencing was carried out using thymocytes. These receptors were taken from a boy in the first two years of life with a congenital heart defect. Donor details come from another sample of the same person, matched by shared clones.

This clone appeared a few times. The V gene is TRBV19, the J gene TRBJ2-1; 9 nucleotides match TRBD2. With V trimmed by 4 bases and J by 5 bases, 12 bases remained unmatched. Germline CDR1 LNHDA, CDR2 SQIVND (reference sequence). The CDR3 length is 17 residues. The CDR3 DNA reads as TGTGCCAGTAGTAGGAAAGGTAGCGGGAGATGGAACAATGAGCAGTTCTTC. It encodes CASSRKGSGRWNNEQFF.

V gene TRBV5-4 combines with J gene TRBJ2-7; 11 bases are shared with TRBD2. V was pared by 3 bases and J by 2 bases, with 7 bases of the junction left unmatched. CDR1 is SGHNT, CDR2 YYREEE, per germline (reference sequence). This CDR3 has 16 residues. The CDR3 is CASSSHTSGGPYEQYF. CDR3 nucleotides: TGTGCCAGCAGCTCGCACACTAGCGGGGGTCCCTACGAGCAGTACTTC.

CDR3 in DNA: TGTGCCAGCAGTCTATTACATCGAGGGCAGAGCCGGCGCTCTGGGGCCAACGTCCTGACTTTC. Amino acids: CASSLLHRGQSRRSGANVLTF. This chain uses TRBV28 with TRBJ2-6, with D possibly being TRBD2 (5 bases). CDR1 MDHEN and CDR2 SYDVKM come from the germline V gene. The V and J ends lost 5 bases and 0 bases respectively, with 26 bases between them. The CDR3 runs to 21 residues.

CDR3 loop: CASSSGLAGGPHEQFF. DNA of the CDR3: TGTGCCAGCAGCTCCGGACTAGCGGGAGGGCCACATGAGCAGTTCTTC. J is TRBJ2-1 and V is TRBV7-7; 15 bases agree with TRBD2. The CDR3 length is 16 residues. The germline V gene has CDR1 SSHAT and CDR2 FNYEAQ (reference sequence). V lost 4 bases to trimming and J lost 8 bases; unmatched junction nucleotides: 6.

This rearrangement joins TRBV19 to TRBJ2-1; 10 bases line up with TRBD2. Germline V gene data show CDR1 as LNHDA and CDR2 as SQIVND (reference sequence). V was pared by 3 bases and J by 10 bases, with 9 bases of the junction left unmatched. The CDR3 runs 15 residues. Written as DNA, the CDR3 is TGTGCCAGTAGTATCTTCGCAGCGGGGGGGCGAGAGCAGTTCTTC. It translates to CASSIFAAGGREQFF.

The chain recombines TRBV6-6 with TRBJ1-5; 9 bases agree with TRBD1. With 5 bases clipped from V and 4 bases from J, the junction kept 9 bases outside the gene matches. The CDR3 runs 16 residues. The V gene's germline CDR1 is MNHNY and CDR2 SVGAGI (reference sequence). This chain's CDR3 is CASSTGGAGGNQPQHF. The CDR3 DNA follows: TGTGCCAGCAGTACAGGGGGCGCGGGGGGGAATCAGCCCCAGCATTTT.

The gene calls are TRBV5-1 and TRBJ2-7; 9 nucleotides match TRBD1. CDR1 and CDR2 from the germline V gene are SGHRS and YFSETQ. V gave up 3 bases and J gave up 4 bases; unmatched junction bases: 8. The CDR3 is made up of 15 amino acids. In DNA, the CDR3 is TGCGCCAGCAGCTCGGAACAGGGGGCAAGGTACGAGCAGTACTTC. Translated: CASSSEQGARYEQYF.

This clone was seen once. J is TRBJ1-2 and V is TRBV6-5; D ambiguous. The CDR3 contains 15 residues. V dropped 0 bases and J dropped 4 bases, with 12 bases sitting between them. Germline V gene sequence: CDR1 MNHEY, CDR2 SVGAGI. The CDR3 is CASSYSFFLRYGYTF. DNA of the CDR3: TGTGCCAGCAGTTACTCGTTCTTCCTCCGCTATGGCTACACCTTC.

This rearrangement joins TRBV27 to TRBJ1-5; D is perhaps TRBD1 (6 bases). V lost 9 bases and J 0 bases, leaving 9 bases between the germline ends. The CDR3 loop spans 13 amino acids. Germline assignment: CDR1 MNHEY and CDR2 SMNVEV (reference sequence). DNA for the CDR3: TGTGCCAGTAAACAGGGTAGCAATCAGCCCCAGCATTTT. The encoded protein is CASKQGSNQPQHF.

The rearrangement links TRBV7-2 to TRBJ2-1, with 7 bases that match TRBD2. This CDR3 comprises 16 residues. The J segment lost 1 base and the V segment lost 7 bases, leaving 10 bases of the junction unmatched. Germline values: CDR1 SGHTA, CDR2 FQGNSA. DNA of the CDR3: TGTGCCAGCATCTGGAAGCGGGGCCCTTCCTACAATGAGCAGTTCTTC. This encodes CASIWKRGPSYNEQFF.

The V call is TRBV19, the J call TRBJ1-2, with 7 nucleotides matching TRBD1. The V and J ends lost 4 bases and 0 bases, in that order; junction bases with no gene match: 11. The CDR3 sequence is 17 residues long. Germline V CDR1 and CDR2: LNHDA, SQIVND (reference sequence). The CDR3 loop reads CASSSKTGPLANYGYTF. The CDR3 DNA sequence: TGTGCCAGTAGTAGCAAGACAGGGCCCTTAGCTAACTATGGCTACACCTTC.

This chain uses TRBV5-1 with TRBJ1-5, with D perhaps matching TRBD1 (5 bases). The CDR3 has 17 residues. Germline V gene sequence: CDR1 SGHRS, CDR2 YFSETQ. Trimming removed 0 bases at V and 0 bases at J, with 13 bases between. The DNA for the CDR3 is TGCGCCAGCAGCTTGGCCCCAGGGCCGTATAGCAATCAGCCCCAGCATTTT. Translation gives CASSLAPGPYSNQPQHF. Full variable domain (remainder filled in from reference TRBV5-1 and TRBJ1-5): KAGVTQTPRYLIKTRGQQVTLSCSPISGHRSVSWYQQTPGQGLQFLFEYFSETQRNKGNFPGRFSGRQFSNSRSEMNVSTLELGDSALYLCASSLAPGPYSNQPQHFGDGTRLSIL.

The chain uses TRBV5-1 and TRBJ2-3; 7 bases line up with TRBD1. Germline trimming cut 2 bases from V and 6 bases from J; bases unmatched to any gene: 9. This CDR3 has 15 amino acids. Germline CDR1 SGHRS, CDR2 YFSETQ. CDR3 nucleotides: TGCGCCAGCAGCTTAGTGACAGGGCTGGCGGATACGCAGTATTTT. Amino acid sequence: CASSLVTGLADTQYF.

The rearrangement links TRBV28 to TRBJ2-6, with 9 bases identical to TRBD2. CDR1 is MDHEN and CDR2 is SYDVKM in the germline V gene. The CDR3 totals 17 residues. V lost 2 bases and J lost 6; bases outside the gene matches: 8. The DNA for the CDR3 is TGTGCCAGCAGTTTAAGGCTAGCGGGACGAAAGGCCAACGTCCTGACTTTC. This codes for CASSLRLAGRKANVLTF.

V gene TRBV5-1 combines with J gene TRBJ2-3; 7 nucleotides match TRBD2. The CDR3 is made up of 16 amino acids. With V trimmed by 0 bases and J by 2 bases, 6 bases remained unmatched. CDR1 SGHRS and CDR2 YFSETQ come from the germline V gene. The CDR3 DNA reads as TGCGCCAGCAGCTTGGTAGCAGGGAGGGTCACAGATACGCAGTATTTT. It specifies CASSLVAGRVTDTQYF.

Only one count was recorded for this clone. The chain links TRBV6-7 to TRBJ2-7, with 8 bases that match TRBD1. TRBV6-7 falls under the ORF class, with uncertain function. V trimming: 6 bases; J trimming: 3 bases; junction bases outside the gene matches: 13. This CDR3 comprises 16 residues. In nucleotides, the CDR3 is TGTGCCAGCAGAGATCTTCGGGACAGGAGACTCTACGAGCAGTACTTC. As protein: CASRDLRDRRLYEQYF.

The chain carries TRBV15 and TRBJ1-4, with 7 bases lining up with TRBD1. The germline gives CDR1 LNHNV, CDR2 YYDKDF (reference sequence). The CDR3 is 15 residues long. With V trimmed by 5 bases and J by 6 bases, 9 bases remained unmatched. The CDR3, as DNA: TGTGCCACCAGCTTAATAAACAGGGGTGATGAAAAACTGTTTTTT. It is translated as CATSLINRGDEKLFF. Full variable domain (rest looked up from reference TRBV15 and TRBJ1-4): DAMVIQNPRYQVTQFGKPVTLSCSQTLNHNVMYWYQQKSSQAPKLLFHYYDKDFNNEADTPDNFQSRRPNTSFCFLDIRSPGLGDTAMYLCATSLINRGDEKLFFGSGTQLSVL.

The chain carries TRBV28 and TRBJ1-3; the D is unclear. V lost 5 bases and J lost 6, with 14 bases in between. The germline gives CDR1 MDHEN, CDR2 SYDVKM. The CDR3 loop spans 14 amino acids. CDR3 loop: CASSPQLPPNTIYF. The CDR3 DNA follows: TGTGCCAGCAGTCCCCAACTCCCTCCAAACACCATATATTTT.

The rearrangement joins TRBV7-9 to TRBJ2-1; 10 nucleotides align to TRBD1. The CDR3 has 18 residues. Germline lookup yields CDR1 SEHNR and CDR2 FQNEAQ (reference sequence). J gave up 8 bases and V 5 bases, and 18 bases lay outside the gene matches. The CDR3 DNA sequence: TGTGCCAGCAGCCAGGGCCCGTCGACAGGGGGCGCAATGGATGAGCAGTTCTTC. This translates into CASSQGPSTGGAMDEQFF.

The V call is TRBV7-6, the J call TRBJ2-3, with 7 bases aligning to TRBD2. There are 16 residues in the CDR3. CDR1 is SGHVS and CDR2 is FNYEAQ in the germline V gene. Germline trimming cut 4 bases from V and 5 bases from J; bases unmatched to any gene: 12. The CDR3 spells CASSCHPGLREDTQYF. As DNA, the CDR3 is TGTGCCAGCAGCTGCCACCCGGGACTACGAGAAGATACGCAGTATTTT.

The chain links TRBV19 to TRBJ2-1, with 7 positions matching TRBD1. The ends lost 4 bases at V and 7 bases at J; junction bases unmatched: 7. Germline CDR1 reads LNHDA; CDR2 reads SQIVND (reference sequence). This CDR3 is built from 14 residues. The CDR3 coding sequence is TGTGCCAGTAGTACCCAGACAGGGTCGAATGAGCAGTTCTTC. Amino acid sequence: CASSTQTGSNEQFF.

V gene TRBV14 combines with J gene TRBJ2-3, with 9 bases identical to TRBD2. Germline V gene data show CDR1 as SGHDN and CDR2 as FVKESK. The CDR3 loop spans 15 amino acids. V lost 1 base and J lost 6; bases outside the gene matches: 5. The CDR3 DNA sequence: TGTGCCAGCAGCCAAGGACTAGCGGCGGGGGATACGCAGTATTTT. The encoded protein is CASSQGLAAGDTQYF.

This rearrangement joins TRBV7-9 to TRBJ1-1; no clear D. The V end was cut by 5 bases, the J end by 1 base, with 8 bases between. CDR3 length: 13 amino acids. In germline, CDR1 is SEHNR, CDR2 FQNEAQ (reference sequence). CDR3 sequence: CASSNEQNTEAFF. The CDR3 DNA is TGTGCCAGCAGCAACGAGCAGAACACTGAAGCTTTCTTT.

This chain uses TRBV4-1 with TRBJ1-5, with 11 bases identical to TRBD1. The CDR3 sequence is 19 residues long. Unmatched junction bases numbered 15, after V lost 1 base and J lost 7 bases. Per the germline V gene, CDR1 is MGHRA and CDR2 is YSYEKL. The DNA of the CDR3 is TGCGCCAGCAGCCAAGTCGACACTCCTCCGGGACAGGGGGAACAGCCCCAGCATTTT. It translates to CASSQVDTPPGQGEQPQHF.

The V gene is TRBV15, the J gene TRBJ2-7, with D possibly TRBD1 on 5 matching bases. The CDR3 runs to 17 residues. Germline CDR1 LNHNV, CDR2 YYDKDF (reference sequence). V lost 5 bases to trimming and J lost 2 bases, with 22 bases between them. CDR3 DNA: TGTGCCACCAGCCACCGACAGCCTGCGACCCTCCCCTACGAGCAGTACTTC. The encoded protein is CATSHRQPATLPYEQYF.

The V call is TRBV27, the J call TRBJ2-2; weak D call: TRBD1 (5 bases). Germline CDR1 and CDR2: MNHEY and SMNVEV (reference sequence). CDR3 length equals 14 residues. Trimming cost V 6 bases and J 0 bases, with 8 bases left between them. The CDR3 here is CASRQTANTGELFF. The CDR3 region has the DNA TGTGCCAGCAGGCAGACAGCGAACACCGGGGAGCTGTTTTTT.

This clone appeared once. The chain uses TRBV15 and TRBJ1-3; D is ambiguous. The CDR3 runs 14 residues. Trimming shortened V by 0 bases and J by 4 bases, and 7 bases separated the two germline ends. The germline gives CDR1 LNHNV, CDR2 YYDKDF (reference sequence). The CDR3 loop is CATSREAQGNTIYF. CDR3 bases: TGTGCCACCAGCAGAGAGGCACAGGGAAACACCATATATTTT.

CDR3 amino acids: CASSPQAGTTALNQPQHF. CDR3 sequence (DNA): TGTGCCAGCAGCCCACAAGCCGGTACGACAGCCCTCAATCAGCCCCAGCATTTT. V is TRBV28 and J is TRBJ1-5, with D tentatively TRBD1 (5 bases). The CDR3 loop spans 18 amino acids. V lost 6 bases and J lost 3, with 24 bases in between. Germline loops: CDR1 MDHEN, CDR2 SYDVKM.

The chain employs TRBV7-9 and TRBJ2-1, with 13 nucleotides matching TRBD2. The CDR3 runs 19 residues. The ends lost 4 bases at V and 5 bases at J; junction bases unmatched: 14. CDR1 is SEHNR and CDR2 is FQNEAQ in the germline V gene (reference sequence). This chain's CDR3 is CASSSSNPELAGGHNEQFF. The CDR3 DNA is TGTGCCAGCAGCTCCAGCAACCCCGAACTAGCGGGGGGGCACAATGAGCAGTTCTTC.

The J gene is TRBJ1-1, the V gene TRBV20-1; D gene unclear. The CDR3 has 11 residues. Trimming took 3 bases from V and 7 from J, leaving 9 bases between them. CDR1 DFQATT and CDR2 SNEGSKA come from the germline V gene (reference sequence). CDR3: CSASGRDEAFF. The CDR3 DNA reads TGCAGTGCTAGCGGTCGGGATGAAGCTTTCTTT.

J is TRBJ2-1 and V is TRBV4-3, with 9 bases lining up with TRBD2. The J segment lost 5 bases and the V segment lost 1 base, leaving 9 bases of the junction unmatched. The CDR3 is 17 residues long. The germline V gene has CDR1 LGHNA and CDR2 YSLEER. The DNA of the CDR3 is TGCGCCAGCAGCCAAGCGGCGGGGGGGCCTTTAAACAATGAGCAGTTCTTC. It specifies CASSQAAGGPLNNEQFF.